This is a list of T cell receptor beta chains from one sample in a study of cytomegalovirus exposure and HLA in healthy donors. Some clones are missing from TCRdb's copy, which holds only in-frame ones; the method was immunoSEQ multiplex PCR. The sample holds 210,000 or so clones, over 75% seen once. Sequences were obtained from PBMCs. All receptors come from a human donor in good health. CDR3s include the opening cysteine and the closing phenylalanine or tryptophan. Fields, in order: D gene, clone size, J gene, V gene, CDR3 DNA, CDR3 protein. D genes are given only for firm matches. Expanded clones are given a class, and other clones once, few, many or no size at all.

d_gene: TRBD1; abundance: -; j_gene: TRBJ2-2; v_gene: TRBV4-3; CDR3nt: TGCGCCAGCAGCCTAACAGGGGGGCCCGGGGAGCTGTTTTTT; CDR3aa: CASSLTGGPGELFF
d_gene: TRBD1; abundance: -; j_gene: TRBJ1-1; v_gene: TRBV30; CDR3nt: TGTGCCTGGAGTCCGGGACAGGGCTATTCTGAAGCTTTCTTT; CDR3aa: CAWSPGQGYSEAFF
d_gene: TRBD2; abundance: -; j_gene: TRBJ2-5; v_gene: TRBV19; CDR3nt: TGTGCCAGCAAACCACTAGCGGGAGGCACCGAGACCCAGTACTTC; CDR3aa: CASKPLAGGTETQYF
d_gene: -; abundance: -; j_gene: TRBJ2-3; v_gene: TRBV28; CDR3nt: TGTGCCAGCAGTTTTGCGGGAAGAACAGATACGCAGTATTTT; CDR3aa: CASSFAGRTDTQYF
d_gene: TRBD2; abundance: -; j_gene: TRBJ2-1; v_gene: TRBV6-1; CDR3nt: TGTGCCAGCAGACTAGCGGCCTCCAATGAGCAGTTCTTC; CDR3aa: CASRLAASNEQFF
d_gene: TRBD2; abundance: few; j_gene: TRBJ2-1; v_gene: TRBV5-6; CDR3nt: TGTGCCAGCAGCTCTACCCTTATAGCGGGAGGGCGGGACAATGAGCAGTTCTTC; CDR3aa: CASSSTLIAGGRDNEQFF
d_gene: -; abundance: -; j_gene: TRBJ2-1; v_gene: TRBV19; CDR3nt: TGTGCCAGTAGCACAGTCCCCTTGGGCTACAATGAGCAGTTCTTC; CDR3aa: CASSTVPLGYNEQFF
d_gene: TRBD2; abundance: -; j_gene: TRBJ2-1; v_gene: TRBV5-4; CDR3nt: TGTGCCAGCAGCTCACCCACCGGGGGCGGGAGGGGTGGCAATGAGCAGTTCTTC; CDR3aa: CASSSPTGGGRGGNEQFF
d_gene: TRBD1; abundance: -; j_gene: TRBJ2-7; v_gene: TRBV5-4; CDR3nt: TGTGCCAGCAGCTTCGAGACAGGGGGATACGAGCAGTACTTC; CDR3aa: CASSFETGGYEQYF
d_gene: TRBD1; abundance: once; j_gene: TRBJ1-2; v_gene: TRBV28; CDR3nt: TGTGCCAGCAGGACAGGGGGCGCGGGTTATGGCTACACCTTC; CDR3aa: CASRTGGAGYGYTF
d_gene: -; abundance: -; j_gene: TRBJ1-2; v_gene: TRBV19; CDR3nt: TGTGCCAGTAGTGCAATCCCCGGGACTCTGATGGGGGGCTACACCTTC; CDR3aa: CASSAIPGTLMGGYTF
d_gene: -; abundance: once; j_gene: TRBJ2-3; v_gene: TRBV9; CDR3nt: TGTGCCAGCAGCGTAAGTTCCAGGGGCACAGATACGCAGTATTTT; CDR3aa: CASSVSSRGTDTQYF
d_gene: -; abundance: -; j_gene: TRBJ1-2; v_gene: TRBV7-8; CDR3nt: TGTGCCAGCAGCTTAGCGGTAGGACAGAGAAGAGTCTATGGCTACACCTTC; CDR3aa: CASSLAVGQRRVYGYTF
d_gene: TRBD2; abundance: -; j_gene: TRBJ2-2; v_gene: TRBV7-2; CDR3nt: TGTGCCAGCAGCTTGAATAGCGGGAGTAAAACCGGGGAGCTGTTTTTT; CDR3aa: CASSLNSGSKTGELFF
d_gene: -; abundance: -; j_gene: TRBJ1-1; v_gene: TRBV15; CDR3nt: TGTGCCACCAGCGACAGGAGTCTCACTGAAGCTTTCTTT; CDR3aa: CATSDRSLTEAFF
d_gene: TRBD1; abundance: -; j_gene: TRBJ1-1; v_gene: TRBV6-5; CDR3nt: TGTGCCAGCAGTGGAGGACAGGGGGGGCGGGCTTTCTTT; CDR3aa: CASSGGQGGRAFF
d_gene: -; abundance: few; j_gene: TRBJ1-1; v_gene: TRBV7-8; CDR3nt: TGTGCCAGCATTCCTTACCTCAGGGCATCTAGGACTGAAGCTTTCTTT; CDR3aa: CASIPYLRASRTEAFF
d_gene: TRBD1; abundance: -; j_gene: TRBJ1-5; v_gene: TRBV6-1; CDR3nt: TGTGCCAGCAGTCGGACAGGGCTAAATCAGCCCCAGCATTTT; CDR3aa: CASSRTGLNQPQHF
d_gene: TRBD1; abundance: -; j_gene: TRBJ2-7; v_gene: TRBV7-2; CDR3nt: TGTGCCAGCAGCTTCGGGACAGGGGTATCCTACGAGCAGTACTTC; CDR3aa: CASSFGTGVSYEQYF